These 14 T cell receptor beta chains originate from one sample sequenced in a study of blood T cell repertoires in COVID-19 (dated by TCRdb to 2019 to 2021). Library generation was performed with the immunoSEQ multiplex PCR assay. TCRdb took over this immuneACCESS table, retaining in-frame rearrangements with V and J assigned. Such tables are incomplete; in checked studies, under half of the missing clones stem from an unresolved V gene, and the remainder is unexplained. This sample lists 240,000 or so clones; approximately 85% were detected once. The ten largest clonotypes hold over 10% of the sample. Sequenced sample: peripheral blood. These receptors were taken from a woman aged 60-75 years with active or convalescent COVID-19.

In its sample, this clone was seen once. The chain couples TRBV2 to TRBJ1-4; D is perhaps TRBD1 (5 bases). The V and J ends lost 2 bases and 6 bases respectively, with 10 bases between them. CDR1 is SNHLY, CDR2 FYNNEI, per germline. This CDR3 comprises 14 residues. DNA for the CDR3: TGTGCCAGCAGTGAATGGGCAGGGTATGAAAAACTGTTTTTT. Translation gives CASSEWAGYEKLFF.

The CDR3: CASSQDSENIQYF. CDR3 nucleotide sequence: TGTGCCAGCAGCCAAGACTCCGAAAACATTCAGTACTTC. The chain is built from TRBV3-1 (or the pseudogene TRBV3-2) and TRBJ2-4; D not certain. This CDR3 is built from 13 residues. Germline V gene data show CDR1 as LGHDT and CDR2 as YNNKEL (reference sequence). V gave up 0 bases and J gave up 5 bases, with 5 bases separating them.

This rearrangement joins TRBV6-4 to TRBJ1-1; 8 positions agree with TRBD1. Germline CDR1 is MRHNA and CDR2 is SNTAGT. Trimming took 2 bases from V and 3 from J; bases not matched to a gene: 14. The CDR3 is 18 residues long. CDR3 bases: TGTGCCAGCAGTGACGCAGGACAGGGTCGGATGGTGGACACTGAAGCTTTCTTT. As protein: CASSDAGQGRMVDTEAFF.

The chain uses TRBV2 and TRBJ1-2, with 9 bases aligning to TRBD1. J was trimmed by 6 bases and V by 5 bases; bases with no gene match: 7. CDR1 is SNHLY, CDR2 FYNNEI, per germline. The CDR3 spans 14 residues. The CDR3 DNA follows: TGTGCCAGCAGTCAGGACAGGGGTAGGAATGGCTACACCTTC. Translating it yields CASSQDRGRNGYTF.

This clone has only a few counts. The chain links TRBV9 to TRBJ1-6, with 9 bases aligning to TRBD1. This CDR3 is 15 amino acids long. The V and J ends lost 0 bases and 7 bases, in that order; junction bases with no gene match: 2. CDR1 is SGDLS, CDR2 YYNGEE, per germline. The DNA of the CDR3 is TGTGCCAGCAGCGTAGGTGACAGGGGGAATTCACCCCTCCACTTT. Its protein is CASSVGDRGNSPLHF.

The V gene is TRBV27, the J gene TRBJ1-6, with 9 bases fitting TRBD1. V trimming: 5 bases; J trimming: 5 bases; junction bases outside the gene matches: 7. This CDR3 has 16 amino acids. Germline lookup yields CDR1 MNHEY and CDR2 SMNVEV (reference sequence). CDR3 nucleotide sequence: TGTGCCAGCAGTCACCGGGACAGGGCCCATAATTCACCCCTCCACTTT. Its protein is CASSHRDRAHNSPLHF.

This chain uses TRBV7-9 with TRBJ1-4; TRBD1 is a possible D gene (6 bases). Germline V CDR1 and CDR2: SEHNR, FQNEAQ (reference sequence). This CDR3 is 16 amino acids long. The ends were cut back, 2 bases at V and 3 bases at J, with 13 bases in the middle. CDR3 sequence (DNA): TGTGCCAGCAGCTTATGGCCGACAGGAGCTAATGAAAAACTGTTTTTT. This translates into CASSLWPTGANEKLFF. Filled out from reference TRBV7-9 and TRBJ1-4, the complete variable domain reads DTGVSQNPRHKITKRGQNVTFRCDPISEHNRLYWYRQTLGQGPEFLTYFQNEAQLEKSRLLSDRFSAERPKGSFSTLEIQRTEQGDSAMYLCASSLWPTGANEKLFFGSGTQLSVL.

V and J are TRBV18 and TRBJ1-2; D is perhaps TRBD1 (5 bases). The V gene lost 1 base and the J gene lost 6 bases, with 9 bases spanning the gap. This CDR3 has 13 amino acids. Germline CDR1 KGHSH, CDR2 LQKENI. The CDR3 DNA sequence: TGTGCCAGCTCACCACTTCGGGGGGATGGCTACACCTTC. Protein: CASSPLRGDGYTF.

This rearrangement joins TRBV10-3 to TRBJ1-4, with TRBD1 as a possible D gene (6 bases). V gave up 3 bases and J gave up 5 bases, with 10 bases separating them. This CDR3 is 14 amino acids long. Germline lookup yields CDR1 ENHRY and CDR2 SYGVKD. The CDR3, as DNA: TGTGCCATCAGTGAAACAGGGCCGAATGAAAAACTGTTTTTT. Its translation: CAISETGPNEKLFF.

The J gene is TRBJ1-2, the V gene TRBV6-5; TRBD1 is a possible D gene (6 bases). There are 13 residues in the CDR3. The V gene's germline CDR1 is MNHEY and CDR2 SVGAGI. The V end was cut by 2 bases, the J end by 4 bases, with 8 bases between. Here the CDR3 reads CASSYGQSYGYTF. CDR3 DNA: TGTGCCAGCAGTTACGGACAGTCCTATGGCTACACCTTC.

The chain is built from TRBV2 and TRBJ2-3; 7 bases align to TRBD1. The trim removed 6 bases at V and 1 base at J, leaving 7 bases unmatched. This CDR3 has 15 residues. The germline V gene encodes CDR1 SNHLY and CDR2 FYNNEI. This CDR3 is CASRSQGVGTDTQYF. CDR3 nucleotides: TGTGCCAGCAGATCCCAGGGGGTGGGCACAGATACGCAGTATTTT.

This chain links TRBV7-9 with TRBJ2-2; maybe TRBD2 (5 bases). Germline V gene data show CDR1 as SEHNR and CDR2 as FQNEAQ (reference sequence). CDR3 length: 19 amino acids. Deletions cut 1 base from V and 0 bases from J, with 18 bases between. The CDR3 here is CASSLGKGAGLTNTGELFF. The CDR3 DNA sequence: TGTGCCAGCAGCTTAGGGAAGGGAGCAGGACTGACGAACACCGGGGAGCTGTTTTTT.

The chain recombines TRBV7-2 with TRBJ2-1; tentative D call: TRBD1 (6 bases). The CDR3 spans 15 residues. V was cut by 5 bases and J by 0 bases, with 11 bases left in between. Germline V lookup: CDR1 SGHTA, CDR2 FQGNSA. The CDR3 protein is CASSPIGGSYNEQFF. In DNA, the CDR3 is TGTGCCAGCAGCCCTATAGGGGGCTCCTACAATGAGCAGTTCTTC.

The chain joins TRBV21-1 to TRBJ1-3; the D call TRBD1 from the table was never checked on the DNA. TRBV21-1 has pseudogene status. This CDR3 has 19 amino acids. The CDR3 DNA reads TGTGCCAGCAGCAAAGGAGGACAGGGGGCAGGGGACTCTGGAAACACCATATATTTT. Translating it yields CASSKGGQGAGDSGNTIYF.